A single sample gave rise to the 17 T cell receptor beta chains below, sequenced in a study of shared clonotypes between healthy human individuals. Only in-frame clones appear in the TCRdb table, and some are missing; sequencing was by immunoSEQ multiplex PCR. The table has roughly 2.6 million clones, 85% to 95% seen once; the top ten hold under 0.15%. The sample comprised naive CD4+ T cells sorted from blood. Subset here: CD45RA+ positively selected. The receptors come from a man aged 18 to 30 in good health.

The V gene is TRBV28, the J gene TRBJ2-7; D is possibly TRBD1 (6 bases). The CDR3 has 16 amino acids. Trimming shortened V by 8 bases and J by 2 bases, and 22 bases separated the two germline ends. Germline V gene sequence: CDR1 MDHEN, CDR2 SYDVKM. CDR3 region: CASSVPIGTPAYEQYF. The CDR3 DNA sequence: TGTGCCAGCTCGGTCCCTATCGGGACACCAGCCTACGAGCAGTACTTC.

The genes are TRBV10-3 and TRBJ1-1, with TRBD1 matching 9 bases. The CDR3 loop spans 14 amino acids. The germline V gene has CDR1 ENHRY and CDR2 SYGVKD. Losses at the gene ends were 7 bases for V and 6 bases for J; bases not matched to a gene: 9. In DNA, the CDR3 is TGTGCCATCACTGGACAGGGGCAGTATTCTGAAGCTTTCTTT. Translation: CAITGQGQYSEAFF.

V gene TRBV30 combines with J gene TRBJ2-7, with D maybe TRBD2 (7 bases). V was trimmed by 1 base and J by 4 bases, leaving 20 bases between them. Germline values: CDR1 GTSNPN, CDR2 SVGIG (reference sequence). This CDR3 region has 16 residues. CDR3 loop: CAWSASGGLRLYEQYF. The CDR3 DNA sequence: TGTGCCTGGAGTGCCTCCGGGGGGCTAAGATTGTACGAGCAGTACTTC.

This rearrangement joins TRBV11-2 to TRBJ1-4; a possible D gene is TRBD1 (6 bases). Trimming pared 10 bases from V and 8 bases from J, leaving 14 bases between. The CDR3 runs to 12 residues. Germline assignment: CDR1 SGHAT and CDR2 FQNNGV. In DNA form, the CDR3 reads TGTGCCACCCTGGGGGGCAACGAAAAACTGTTTTTT. Translated, it gives CATLGGNEKLFF.

The J gene is TRBJ2-7, the V gene TRBV6-6, with D hard to call. Per the germline V gene, CDR1 is MNHNY and CDR2 is SVGAGI (reference sequence). The ends were cut back, 5 bases at V and 6 bases at J, with 8 bases in the middle. This CDR3 has 11 residues. CDR3 protein: CASSAGIEQYF. The DNA of the CDR3 is TGTGCCAGCAGTGCTGGGATCGAGCAGTACTTC.

This clone was counted a single time. The CDR3 loop is CASSLRATGSSVANVLTF. DNA for the CDR3: TGTGCCAGCAGCCTACGGGCTACAGGCTCCTCCGTGGCCAACGTCCTGACTTTC. V is TRBV7-2 and J is TRBJ2-6, with D perhaps TRBD1 (5 bases). The ends were cut back, 5 bases at V and 6 bases at J, with 23 bases in the middle. The CDR3 sequence is 18 residues long. Germline V gene sequence: CDR1 SGHTA, CDR2 FQGNSA. Using reference TRBV7-2 and TRBJ2-6 for the parts outside the CDR3, the full variable domain is GAGVSQSPSNKVTEKGKDVELRCDPISGHTALYWYRQSLGQGLEFLIYFQGNSAPDKSGLPSDRFSAERTGGSVSTLTIQRTQQEDSAVYLCASSLRATGSSVANVLTFGAGSRLTVL.

The gene calls are TRBV15 and TRBJ1-3; D is unclear. The V and J ends lost 3 bases and 4 bases respectively, with 10 bases between them. This CDR3 has 14 residues. Per germline, CDR1 LNHNV and CDR2 YYDKDF (reference sequence). CDR3 DNA sequence: TGTGCCACCAGCAGCACGCACCGGGGAAACACCATATATTTT. Its protein product is CATSSTHRGNTIYF.

This chain links TRBV9 with TRBJ2-1; D unclear. Per the germline V gene, CDR1 is SGDLS and CDR2 is YYNGEE. V lost 0 bases to trimming and J lost 8 bases, with 6 bases between them. CDR3 length: 12 amino acids. DNA for the CDR3: TGTGCCAGCAGCGTAGTCGAGGATGAGCAGTTCTTC. Protein product: CASSVVEDEQFF.

The V gene is TRBV7-9, the J gene TRBJ2-7; D remains ambiguous. The CDR3 has 16 residues. Trimming stripped 2 bases from V and 4 bases from J, with 18 bases between. Germline CDR1 reads SEHNR; CDR2 reads FQNEAQ (reference sequence). The DNA for the CDR3 is TGTGCCAGCAGCTTATTACTGGCAGACAATAGGTACGAGCAGTACTTC. Its protein is CASSLLLADNRYEQYF.

This clone was counted a single time. This chain links TRBV21-1 with TRBJ2-1; the table's TRBD2 call for D was not verified on the DNA. TRBV21-1 represents a pseudogene. The CDR3 runs 11 residues. CDR3 amino acids: CASTVGYEQFF. For the CDR3, the DNA is TGTGCCAGCACCGTCGGGTATGAGCAGTTCTTC.

The rearrangement uses TRBV5-1 and TRBJ2-7; no definite D call. Trimming removed 3 bases from V and 3 bases from J, with 10 bases in between. The CDR3 contains 13 residues. The germline CDR1 and CDR2 sequences are SGHRS and YFSETQ. The CDR3 sequence: CASSSQPNYEQYF. The CDR3, as DNA: TGCGCCAGCAGCTCACAGCCTAACTACGAGCAGTACTTC.

This clone turned up a few times. The genes are TRBV5-1 and TRBJ1-4; TRBD1 agrees at 8 bases. The germline V gene encodes CDR1 SGHRS and CDR2 YFSETQ. Losses at the gene ends were 6 bases for V and 7 bases for J; bases not matched to a gene: 5. The CDR3 extends over 13 amino acids. As DNA, the CDR3 is TGCGCCAGCAATCAGGGGGCAGGTGAAAAACTGTTTTTT. Translating it yields CASNQGAGEKLFF.

Worth noting for this clone: Given the absence of the conserved phenylalanine or tryptophan at the CDR3 end, a read error is likely. The chain is built from TRBV6-5 and TRBJ1-6; D gene unclear. Germline-derived CDR1 and CDR2 are MNHEY and SVGAGI. This CDR3 has 13 amino acids. Deletions cut 2 bases from V and 5 bases from J, with 4 bases between. The CDR3 bases are TGTGCCAGCAGTTACCAGAATAATTCACCCCTCCACCTT. Residues: CASSYQNNSPLHL.

This clone has only a few counts. The chain has TRBV6-1 and TRBJ1-5, with 8 nucleotides matching TRBD1. Germline assignment: CDR1 MNHNS and CDR2 SASEGT. The CDR3 covers 15 residues. Trimming at V came to 6 bases and at J to 2 bases, leaving 6 bases not matched to a gene. CDR3: CASSLRGQGNQPQHF. As DNA, the CDR3 is TGTGCCAGCAGCCTCAGGGGACAGGGCAATCAGCCCCAGCATTTT.

This clone was counted a few times. V and J are TRBV10-2 and TRBJ1-1; D remains ambiguous. This CDR3 spans 11 amino acids. From germline, CDR1 is WSHSY and CDR2 SAAADI. Between the trimmed V and J ends, which lost 3 bases and 6 bases, there was a span of 5 bases. DNA of the CDR3: TGCGCCAGCAGTGATCTCGCTGAAGCTTTCTTT. Translating it yields CASSDLAEAFF.

The chain couples TRBV7-9 to TRBJ1-5; 8 bases are a match to TRBD1. CDR1 and CDR2 from the germline V gene are SEHNR and FQNEAQ (reference sequence). The CDR3 extends over 17 amino acids. The trim removed 4 bases at V and 1 base at J, leaving 9 bases unmatched. DNA for the CDR3: TGTGCCAGCAGCTATAGGACAGGGAGGAGCAGCAATCAGCCCCAGCATTTT. Amino acids: CASSYRTGRSSNQPQHF. The full variable domain, rest sourced from reference TRBV7-9 and TRBJ1-5, is DTGVSQNPRHKITKRGQNVTFRCDPISEHNRLYWYRQTLGQGPEFLTYFQNEAQLEKSRLLSDRFSAERPKGSFSTLEIQRTEQGDSAMYLCASSYRTGRSSNQPQHFGDGTRLSIL.

About this clone: This specimen includes other DNA sequences encoding the same CDR3. J is TRBJ1-2 and V is TRBV7-9; 7 bases fit TRBD1. V lost 2 bases to trimming and J lost 2 bases; unmatched junction nucleotides: 2. Germline CDR1 SEHNR, CDR2 FQNEAQ (reference sequence). This CDR3 contains 14 residues. The CDR3: CASSLTTGNYGYTF. The DNA for the CDR3 is TGTGCCAGCAGCTTAACGACAGGGAACTATGGCTACACCTTC.